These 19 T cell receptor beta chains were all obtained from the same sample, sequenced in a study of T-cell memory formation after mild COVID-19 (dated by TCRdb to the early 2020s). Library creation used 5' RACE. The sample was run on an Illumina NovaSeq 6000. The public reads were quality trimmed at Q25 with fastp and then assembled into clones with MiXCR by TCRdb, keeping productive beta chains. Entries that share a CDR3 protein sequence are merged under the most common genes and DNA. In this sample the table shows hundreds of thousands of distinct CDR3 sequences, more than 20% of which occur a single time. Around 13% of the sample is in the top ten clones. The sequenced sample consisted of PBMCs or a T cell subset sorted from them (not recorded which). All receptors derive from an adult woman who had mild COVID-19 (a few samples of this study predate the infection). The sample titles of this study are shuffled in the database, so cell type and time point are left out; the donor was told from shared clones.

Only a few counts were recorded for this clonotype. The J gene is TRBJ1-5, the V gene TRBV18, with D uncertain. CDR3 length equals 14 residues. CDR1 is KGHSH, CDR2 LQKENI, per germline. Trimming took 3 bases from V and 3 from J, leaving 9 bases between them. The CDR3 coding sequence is TGTGCCAGCTCACCTACGGAAGTCAATCAGCCCCAGCATTTT. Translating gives CASSPTEVNQPQHF.

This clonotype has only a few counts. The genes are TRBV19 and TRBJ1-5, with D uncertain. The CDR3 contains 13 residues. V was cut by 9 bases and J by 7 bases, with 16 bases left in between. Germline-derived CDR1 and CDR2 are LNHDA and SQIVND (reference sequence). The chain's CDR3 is CASAQNTQQPQHF. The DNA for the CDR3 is TGTGCCAGCGCGCAGAACACCCAACAGCCCCAGCATTTT.

The CDR3 region has the DNA TGTGCCAGCAGCCCCCGACGCGGACAGCGCGGGGACACTGAAGCTTTCTTT. Encoded protein: CASSPRRGQRGDTEAFF. The chain combines TRBV7-8 with TRBJ1-1, with D possibly being TRBD1 (6 bases). The CDR3 is made up of 17 amino acids. The V gene lost 5 bases and the J gene lost 3 bases, with 22 bases spanning the gap. Germline lookup yields CDR1 SGHVS and CDR2 FQNEAQ.

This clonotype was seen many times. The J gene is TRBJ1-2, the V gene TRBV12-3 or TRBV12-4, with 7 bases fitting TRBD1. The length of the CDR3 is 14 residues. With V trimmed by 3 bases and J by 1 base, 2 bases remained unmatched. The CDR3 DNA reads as TGTGCCAGCAGTTTGGGACAGTTTAACTATGGCTACACCTTC. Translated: CASSLGQFNYGYTF.

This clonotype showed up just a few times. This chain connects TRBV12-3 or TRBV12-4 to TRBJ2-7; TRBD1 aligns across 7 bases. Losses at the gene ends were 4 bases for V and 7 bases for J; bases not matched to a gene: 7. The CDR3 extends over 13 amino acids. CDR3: CASSSRDSAEQYF. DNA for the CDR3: TGTGCCAGCAGTTCCCGGGACAGCGCTGAGCAGTACTTC.

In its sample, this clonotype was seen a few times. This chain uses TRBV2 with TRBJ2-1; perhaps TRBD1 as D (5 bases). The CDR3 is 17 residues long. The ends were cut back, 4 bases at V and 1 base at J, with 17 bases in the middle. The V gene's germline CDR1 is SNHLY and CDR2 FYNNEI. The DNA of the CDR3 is TGTGCCAGCAGTGTGGCGCAGGGCCTCGGGTCCTACAATGAGCAGTTCTTC. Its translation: CASSVAQGLGSYNEQFF.

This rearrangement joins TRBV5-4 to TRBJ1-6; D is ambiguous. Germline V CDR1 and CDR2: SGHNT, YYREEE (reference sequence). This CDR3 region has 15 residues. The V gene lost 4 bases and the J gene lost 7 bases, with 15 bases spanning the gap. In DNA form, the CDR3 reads TGTGCCAGCAGCGCGGACGGATTTGGAAATTCACCCCTCCACTTT. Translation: CASSADGFGNSPLHF.

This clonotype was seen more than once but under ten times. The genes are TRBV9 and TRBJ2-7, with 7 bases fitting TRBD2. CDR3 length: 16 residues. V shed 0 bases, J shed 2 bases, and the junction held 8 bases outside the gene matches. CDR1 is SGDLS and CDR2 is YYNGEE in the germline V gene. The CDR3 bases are TGTGCCAGCAGCGTAGATGGACGGGAGGTGGCCTACGAGCAGTACTTC. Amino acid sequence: CASSVDGREVAYEQYF.

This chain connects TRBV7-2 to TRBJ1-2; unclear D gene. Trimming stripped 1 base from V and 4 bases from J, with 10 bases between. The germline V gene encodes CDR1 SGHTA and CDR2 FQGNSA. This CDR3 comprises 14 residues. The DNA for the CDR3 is TGTGCCAGCAGCTTAGACGGAGGCCTCTATGGCTACACCTTC. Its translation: CASSLDGGLYGYTF.

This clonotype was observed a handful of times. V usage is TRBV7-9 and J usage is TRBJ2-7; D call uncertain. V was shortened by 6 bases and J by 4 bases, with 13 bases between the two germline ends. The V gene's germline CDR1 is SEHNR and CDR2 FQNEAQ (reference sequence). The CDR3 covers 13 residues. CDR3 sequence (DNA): TGTGCCAGCAGTTTCACAGCACCGTACGAGCAGTACTTC. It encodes CASSFTAPYEQYF.

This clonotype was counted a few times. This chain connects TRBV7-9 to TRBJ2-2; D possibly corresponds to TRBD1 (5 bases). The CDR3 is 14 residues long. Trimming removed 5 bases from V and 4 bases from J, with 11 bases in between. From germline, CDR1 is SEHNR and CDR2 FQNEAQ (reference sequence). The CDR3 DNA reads TGTGCCAGCAGCGGGCAGGGAAGCACCGGGGAGCTGTTTTTT. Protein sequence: CASSGQGSTGELFF. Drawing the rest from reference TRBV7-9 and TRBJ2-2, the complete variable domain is DTGVSQNPRHKITKRGQNVTFRCDPISEHNRLYWYRQTLGQGPEFLTYFQNEAQLEKSRLLSDRFSAERPKGSFSTLEIQRTEQGDSAMYLCASSGQGSTGELFFGEGSRLTVL.

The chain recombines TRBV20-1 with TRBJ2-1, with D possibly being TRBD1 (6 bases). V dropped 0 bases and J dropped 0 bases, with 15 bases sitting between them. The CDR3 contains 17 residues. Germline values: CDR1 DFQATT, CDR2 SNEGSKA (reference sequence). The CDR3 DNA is TGCAGTGCTAGAGATGGATCGACAGGCTACTCCTACAATGAGCAGTTCTTC. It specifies CSARDGSTGYSYNEQFF.

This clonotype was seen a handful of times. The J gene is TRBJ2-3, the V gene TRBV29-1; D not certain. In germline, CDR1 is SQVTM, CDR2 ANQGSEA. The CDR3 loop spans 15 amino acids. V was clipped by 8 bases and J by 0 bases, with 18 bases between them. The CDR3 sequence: CSSTVGTLSTDTQYF. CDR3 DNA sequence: TGCAGCTCCACCGTGGGCACCTTAAGCACAGATACGCAGTATTTT.

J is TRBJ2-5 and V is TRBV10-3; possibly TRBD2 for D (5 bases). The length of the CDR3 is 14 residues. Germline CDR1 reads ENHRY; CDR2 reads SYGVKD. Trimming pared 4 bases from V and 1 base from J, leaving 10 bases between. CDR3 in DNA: TGTGCCATCAGTGGTTGGGAGCCCCAAGAGACCCAGTACTTC. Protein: CAISGWEPQETQYF.

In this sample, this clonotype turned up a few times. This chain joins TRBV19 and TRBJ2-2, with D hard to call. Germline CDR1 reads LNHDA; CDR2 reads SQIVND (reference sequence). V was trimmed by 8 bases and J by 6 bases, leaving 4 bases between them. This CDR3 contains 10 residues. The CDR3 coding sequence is TGTGCCAGTGGCGCCGGGGAGCTGTTTTTT. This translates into CASGAGELFF.

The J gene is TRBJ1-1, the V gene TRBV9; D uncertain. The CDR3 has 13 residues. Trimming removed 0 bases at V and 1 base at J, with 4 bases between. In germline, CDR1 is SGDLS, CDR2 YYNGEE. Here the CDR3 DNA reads TGTGCCAGCAGCGTAGGCAGGAACACTGAAGCTTTCTTT. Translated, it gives CASSVGRNTEAFF.

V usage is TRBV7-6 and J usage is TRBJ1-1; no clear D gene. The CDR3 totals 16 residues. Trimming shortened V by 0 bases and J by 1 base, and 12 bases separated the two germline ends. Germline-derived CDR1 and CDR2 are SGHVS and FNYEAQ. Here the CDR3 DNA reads TGTGCCAGCAGCTTAGCGAGTATATCGGGGAACACTGAAGCTTTCTTT. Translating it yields CASSLASISGNTEAFF.

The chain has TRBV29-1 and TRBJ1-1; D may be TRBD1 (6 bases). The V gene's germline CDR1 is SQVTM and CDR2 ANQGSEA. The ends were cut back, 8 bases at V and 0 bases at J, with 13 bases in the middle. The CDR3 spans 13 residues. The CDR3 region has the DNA TGCAGCACTGGGGACAATCTGAACACTGAAGCTTTCTTT. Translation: CSTGDNLNTEAFF.

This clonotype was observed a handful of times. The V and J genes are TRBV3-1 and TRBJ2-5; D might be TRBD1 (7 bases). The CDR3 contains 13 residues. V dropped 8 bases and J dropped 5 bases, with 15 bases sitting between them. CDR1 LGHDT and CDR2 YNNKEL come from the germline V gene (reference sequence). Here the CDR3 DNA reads TGTGCCAGCGGAGGGGGCGCGGGGGAGACCCAGTACTTC. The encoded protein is CASGGGAGETQYF.